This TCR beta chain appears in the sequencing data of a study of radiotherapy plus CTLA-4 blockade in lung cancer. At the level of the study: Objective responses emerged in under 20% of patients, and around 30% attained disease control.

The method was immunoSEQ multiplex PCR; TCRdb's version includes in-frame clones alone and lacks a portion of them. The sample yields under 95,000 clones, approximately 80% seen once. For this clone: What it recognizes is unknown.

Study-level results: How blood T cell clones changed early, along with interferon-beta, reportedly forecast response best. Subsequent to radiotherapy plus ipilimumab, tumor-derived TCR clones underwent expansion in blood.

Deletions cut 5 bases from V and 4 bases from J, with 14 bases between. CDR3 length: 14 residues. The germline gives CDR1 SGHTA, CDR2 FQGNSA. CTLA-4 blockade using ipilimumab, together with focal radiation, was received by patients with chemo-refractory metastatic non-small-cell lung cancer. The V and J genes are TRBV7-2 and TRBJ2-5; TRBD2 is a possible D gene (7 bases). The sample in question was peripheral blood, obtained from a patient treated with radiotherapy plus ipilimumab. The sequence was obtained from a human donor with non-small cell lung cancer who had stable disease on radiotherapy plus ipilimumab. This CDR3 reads CASSAEGGVETQYF. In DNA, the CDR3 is TGTGCCAGCAGCGCCGAGGGGGGGGTAGAGACCCAGTACTTC.